The 9 T cell receptor beta chains in this list originate from one sample, sequenced in a study of T cell responses to AZD1222 COVID-19 vaccine (dated by TCRdb to about 2021). Reading the label with the study, this specimen's time point is: about 28 days (+/-7) after the second vaccine dose. Preparation of the library involved the immunoSEQ multiplex PCR assay. TCRdb mirrors the immuneACCESS table, restricted to in-frame sequences. Some clones are absent from its copies; in checked studies, under half trace to an unresolved V gene, and the reason for the others is unknown. Across this sample there are about 140,000 clones, with nearly 95% seen only once. 3.5% to 4.5% of the sample is in the top ten clones. Source: peripheral blood, taken 28 days after the second AZD1222 dose. All receptors derive from an adult who received the AZD1222 COVID-19 vaccine.

This sequence joins TRBV2 and TRBJ2-7, with D tentatively TRBD1 or TRBD2 (5 bases each). The V and J ends lost 6 bases and 0 bases respectively, with 15 bases between them. Germline CDR1 reads SNHLY; CDR2 reads FYNNEI. The CDR3 is 15 residues long. The CDR3: CASREWDRPSYEQYF. The CDR3 DNA sequence: TGTGCCAGCAGGGAGTGGGACCGACCCTCCTACGAGCAGTACTTC.

The chain carries TRBV7-2 and TRBJ2-7; D is unresolved. There are 14 residues in the CDR3. CDR1 and CDR2 (germline): SGHTA, FQGNSA. V gave up 3 bases and J gave up 1 base, with 10 bases separating them. The CDR3 is CASSFSQESYEQYF. Written as DNA, the CDR3 is TGTGCCAGCAGCTTTAGCCAGGAGTCCTACGAGCAGTACTTC. The full variable domain, its missing parts supplied by reference TRBV7-2 and TRBJ2-7, is GAGVSQSPSNKVTEKGKDVELRCDPISGHTALYWYRQSLGQGLEFLIYFQGNSAPDKSGLPSDRFSAERTGGSVSTLTIQRTQQEDSAVYLCASSFSQESYEQYFGPGTRLTVT.

This clone was seen a single time. The J gene is TRBJ1-1, the V gene TRBV7-2; D not resolved. This CDR3 comprises 13 residues. Germline lookup yields CDR1 SGHTA and CDR2 FQGNSA. V dropped 1 base and J dropped 3 bases, with 6 bases sitting between them. DNA of the CDR3: TGTGCCAGCAGCTTAGACAGCTACACTGAAGCTTTCTTT. This translates into CASSLDSYTEAFF.

J is TRBJ1-5 and V is TRBV9, with D unclear. V dropped 4 bases and J dropped 7 bases, with 21 bases sitting between them. Germline assignment: CDR1 SGDLS and CDR2 YYNGEE. The CDR3 covers 16 residues. The CDR3 loop is CASSSDPHPRGQPQHF. In DNA, the CDR3 is TGTGCCAGCAGCTCCGACCCCCACCCCAGAGGGCAGCCCCAGCATTTT.

The J gene is TRBJ2-5, the V gene TRBV27; D call uncertain. This CDR3 has 12 amino acids. Trimming cost V 1 base and J 5 bases, with 5 bases left between them. CDR1 and CDR2 from the germline V gene are MNHEY and SMNVEV (reference sequence). CDR3 sequence: CASSLCVETQYF. Here the CDR3 DNA reads TGTGCCAGCAGTTTATGCGTGGAGACCCAGTACTTC.

The chain combines TRBV2 with TRBJ2-2; D remains ambiguous. Germline CDR1 is SNHLY and CDR2 is FYNNEI. This CDR3 region has 14 residues. V was cut by 4 bases and J by 1 base, with 7 bases left in between. CDR3 sequence reads: CASSVTRNTGELFF. The CDR3 bases are TGTGCCAGCAGTGTCACCCGGAACACCGGGGAGCTGTTTTTT.

The chain couples TRBV27 to TRBJ1-2, with TRBD1 matching 12 bases. This CDR3 is 17 amino acids long. Germline V CDR1 and CDR2: MNHEY, SMNVEV (reference sequence). After removal of 1 base from V and 4 bases from J, the junction contained 7 bases not matched to a gene. CDR3: CASSLWGQGASFYGYTF. The CDR3 coding sequence is TGTGCCAGCAGTTTATGGGGACAGGGGGCGAGTTTCTATGGCTACACCTTC.

The rearrangement links TRBV18 to TRBJ2-1; no reliable D call. Trimming took off 0 bases at V and 3 bases at J, with 12 bases between the two ends. Germline V CDR1 and CDR2: KGHSH, LQKENI. CDR3 length: 16 amino acids. The CDR3 DNA sequence: TGTGCCAGCTCACCACCGCAGACCGGAGACTACAATGAGCAGTTCTTC. Residues: CASSPPQTGDYNEQFF.

The chain links TRBV6-5 to TRBJ1-2; the D is unclear. The V and J ends lost 6 bases and 2 bases respectively, with 10 bases between them. This CDR3 is built from 13 residues. Germline CDR1 and CDR2: MNHEY and SVGAGI. The CDR3 protein is CASRVVENYGYTF. CDR3 nucleotide sequence: TGTGCCAGCAGGGTGGTTGAGAACTATGGCTACACCTTC.